This T cell receptor beta chain was sequenced for a study of shared clonotypes between healthy human individuals. Whole-study context: The donor group consisted of a couple of women and a few men, aged 18 to 49. Each donor had three CD4 naive, three CD4 memory, two CD8 naive and one CD8 memory plate. Whole-study findings and limits: Generation probability values for non-shared clonotypes were lower than those for clonotypes shared by all four donors.

As concerns this clone: Its antigen is unidentified.

The assay was carried out at the deep level. The data were produced by immunoSEQ multiplex PCR, yet TCRdb's version contains in-frame clones alone and is incomplete. The repertoire includes 950,000 to 1,200,000 clones, approximately 75% of them detected once, and roughly 0.9% sits in the top ten. This CDR3 region has 14 residues. The V gene's germline CDR1 is SGHTA and CDR2 FQGNSA. V lost 0 bases, J lost 13 bases, and 18 bases lay in between. The chain is built from TRBV7-2 and TRBJ2-5; D remains ambiguous. The sequencing sample was made of memory CD4+ T cells from PBMCs. Sample subset: CD45RA-negative fraction. This receptor was taken from a young man in good health. Some clones in this sample may be carry-over from other donors' samples. CDR3 protein: CASSLAISPVLGYF. The CDR3 coding sequence is TGTGCCAGCAGCTTAGCGATTTCCCCCGTATTAGGGTACTTC.